Below, one TCR beta chain is given with its context. What antigen it recognizes has not been identified. No base qualities exist here, and no much larger clone lies one base off it. The germline V gene yields SGHAT for CDR1 and FQNNGV for CDR2. The CDR3 contains 13 residues, cysteine and phenylalanine counted. CDR3 DNA is the only sequence kept; it has 39 bases, read in frame from the first base. Trimming takes 1 base from V and 7 bases from J, and the germline ends sit 7 bases apart. The CDR3 regions of human TCRbeta chains were analyzed by immunosequencing. The source study handled its data this way. TCRs in the repertoires were matched against a reference library of SARS-CoV-2-specific TCRs that had been generated with the MIRA antigen-specificity platform. Breadth meant the fraction of unique TCRs that were SARS-CoV-2-associated, whereas depth meant the fraction of total T cells that were SARS-CoV-2-associated. Using the MIRA data, each spike-specific TCR was mapped to the spike region that the TCR reacts to and placed in a CD4 or CD8 class. Log10-transformed breadth and depth values were compared by one-way ANOVA with Sidak's multiple comparisons tests. TCRdb took this table from immuneACCESS and kept in-frame rearrangements with V and J called. Such tables lack part of the clones; where checked against another copy, unresolved V genes explain under half of the gap, and the rest is unexplained. V and J calls and clone size come straight from that table; D and trimming were deduced from the DNA. The sample has some 150,000 clones on record, around 90% of them singletons. The ten largest clones take up 4% to 4.5% of the sample.

These data are taken from a study of T cell responses to AZD1222 COVID-19 vaccine (dated by TCRdb to the early 2020s). For context, the study as a whole: A total of just over 230 trial participants underwent TCR sequencing, of whom 200 to 220 had received two doses of AZD1222 and 26 had received two doses of the MenACWY control vaccine. Trial participants were enrolled by age into 18-55, 56-69 and 70-plus year subgroups, with approximately 150, 30 and 60 TCR-sequenced participants respectively.

Interpreted using the paper, the time point label stands for: about 28 days (+/-7) after the second vaccine dose. According to the study, the label for this sample's treatment or condition signals: meningococcal conjugate vaccine given as trial control. Samples from vaccinated people were obtained from the UK trials COV001 and COV002, which included a single-blind randomized controlled phase 2/3 trial of AZD1222 (ChAdOx1 nCoV-19) in healthy adults. For TCRbeta chain sequencing, PBMC samples from trial participants were taken at day 0 and at day 28 after the second dose. General study outcomes and caveats: Only 5 to 7 AZD1222 recipients were SARS-CoV-2 seropositive at baseline, limiting conclusions about previously exposed vaccinees. Because no samples from the day 14 peak response were available, repertoires could be characterized only after the peak T cell response. After two AZD1222 doses, spike-specific TCR breadth and depth were significantly higher than at day 0 and than in MenACWY recipients. Most participants were white British and females outnumbered males, and the authors suggested that clonal diversity may have been underestimated. The whole spike protein was spanned by vaccine-associated CD4 TCRs, and dominant responses were seen in regions 160-218 and 743-854. The 56-69-year group was small, and its depth increase did not reach significance, likely because of low power. Reportedly, almost half of the unique spike-specific TCRs recognized epitopes lying outside the regions that are mutated in the B.1.351 and B.1.1.7 variants.

The sequencing used peripheral blood, collected 28 days after the second dose of the MenACWY control vaccine. This chain joins TRBV11-2 to TRBJ1-4; the D gene cannot be named for sure. The clonotype was recovered from an adult who received the MenACWY meningococcal vaccine as a control. The CDR3 region: CASSLGNVEKLFF. The nucleotides are TGTGCCAGCAGCTTAGGGAACGTTGAAAAACTGTTTTTT.